Below, one T cell receptor (beta chain) is given with its context. Its target is not known. Germline V gives CDR1 LNHDA, CDR2 SQIVND (reference sequence). The CDR3 is 14 amino acids. V was clipped by 4 bases and J by 7 bases; unmatched bases: 9. The sample is drawn from a study of T-cell memory formation after mild COVID-19. Study context: Largely, TCR clusters stayed within a single donor. Study results and limitations: The finding that pre-infection memory included some responding clones suggested that cross-reactive memory joined. The study found contracting CD4+ clones mainly in CM and EM and contracting CD8+ clones in EMRA.

Barcoded TCR alpha and TCR beta cDNA libraries with UMIs came from 5'RACE using constant-segment primers. TCRdb fed the 5' RACE reads into MiXCR, producing one record per CDR3 protein. The repertoire consists of 120,000 or so distinct CDR3 sequences, with about 16% occurring once and the leading ten covering over 11%. Material: PBMCs or a T cell subset sorted from them (not recorded which). J is TRBJ1-2 and V is TRBV19; 7 bases line up with TRBD1. The sequence was obtained from an adult woman who had mild COVID-19 (a few samples of this study predate the infection). Cell type and time point are not known. The CDR3 here is CASSTGQLLGGYTF. CDR3 in DNA: TGTGCCAGTAGTACGGGACAGCTCTTGGGTGGCTACACCTTC.